At least ten counts were recorded for the clone carrying this T cell receptor (beta chain). TCRdb independently ran MiXCR on the 5' RACE reads; one entry per CDR3 protein. The sample carries roughly 230,000 distinct CDR3 sequences, 15% to 20% recorded once. The sample is drawn from a study of CD8 T cells in ankylosing spondylitis. The sequencing sample was made of blood, either unsorted or a sorted T cell fraction (not recorded which). The TCR was taken from a male donor with ankylosing spondylitis or in good health (not recorded which).

CDR3 in DNA: TGCAGCGTTGCTCAGGGACTTGGAACTGGGGCCAACGTCCTGACTTTC. Residues: CSVAQGLGTGANVLTF. This sequence joins TRBV29-1 and TRBJ2-6, with D possibly TRBD2 on 6 matching bases. V was shortened by 4 bases and J by 2 bases, with 15 bases between the two germline ends. The CDR3 is made up of 16 amino acids. Germline CDR1 and CDR2: SQVTM and ANQGSEA.